The clone carrying this TCR beta chain was seen a handful of times. Its antigen is as yet unknown. Naive CD8 library inputs spanned about 17,000 to 1,000,000 sorted cells and 10%, 30% or 50% RNA. TCRdb independently ran MiXCR on the PCR reads; one entry per CDR3 protein. The repertoire holds just under 650,000 distinct CDR3 sequences, with about 20% as singletons. The source of the sample is a study of molecular identifiers for immune sequencing clone quantification. Findings of the study overall: Jurkat TCR RNA that was spiked in from one cell was reportedly detectable among roughly 1 million naive cells. Clones that exceeded 20 RNA copies held over 98% of effector molecules, yet under 1% in naive cells.

The origin of this receptor is a human donor in good health. Some libraries in this study had Jurkat cell RNA spiked in. Source material: naive CD8+ T cells from blood, with Jurkat cell RNA spiked in. Subset meaning: FACS-sorted CD8+CD4-CCR7+CD45RA+ naive T cells.

CDR3 sequence (DNA): TGTGCCAGCAGTTTATTCACTTGGGGGGCGGCGGGAGGCCACAATGAGCAGTTCTTC. This codes for CASSLFTWGAAGGHNEQFF. This chain uses TRBV28 with TRBJ2-1, with TRBD2 matching over 8 bases. The CDR3 length is 19 residues. CDR1 is MDHEN and CDR2 is SYDVKM in the germline V gene. Trimming at V came to 1 base and at J to 5 bases, leaving 16 bases not matched to a gene.